The 16 T cell receptor beta chains presented below share a single source sample, sequenced in a study of CD8+ T cells in alopecia areata. Regarding treatment: oral pan-JAK inhibitor, 5-10 mg twice daily. Reverse transcribed after extraction, RNA yielded cDNA as the sequencing template. Profiling relied on immunoSEQ multiplex PCR, and the TCRdb table lists in-frame clones only, not all of them. The sample includes about 210,000 clones, around 43% of them seen just once. This sample comprised CD4+ T cells sorted from blood, obtained at roughly week 36, from a patient treated with tofacitinib. The receptors shown here come from a human donor with alopecia areata.

The V gene is TRBV7-3, the J gene TRBJ2-5, with 12 bases fitting TRBD2. V shed 6 bases and J 4 bases; nucleotides not matched to a gene: 9. Per germline, CDR1 SGHTA and CDR2 FQGTGA. This CDR3 is built from 16 residues. This chain's CDR3 is CASSPSGRGVGETQYF. The CDR3 DNA sequence: TGTGCCAGCAGTCCTAGCGGGAGGGGTGTCGGAGAGACCCAGTACTTC.

This clone was counted once. The chain recombines TRBV6-1 with TRBJ2-3; no clear D. CDR3 size: 16 residues. Germline loops: CDR1 MNHNS, CDR2 SASEGT. V was pared by 3 bases and J by 1 base, with 14 bases between. The CDR3 region is CASSERDALGTDTQYF. CDR3 nucleotides: TGTGCCAGCAGTGAGCGTGACGCGTTAGGCACAGATACGCAGTATTTT.

This rearrangement joins TRBV28 to TRBJ2-5; 9 nucleotides agree with TRBD1. Looked up from germline, CDR1 is MDHEN and CDR2 is SYDVKM. The CDR3 covers 15 residues. V was pared by 4 bases and J by 5 bases, with 8 bases of the junction left unmatched. The CDR3 region is CASSSSGTGRETQYF. CDR3 sequence (DNA): TGTGCCAGCAGTTCGTCCGGGACAGGGAGGGAGACCCAGTACTTC.

V and J are TRBV4-2 and TRBJ2-7, with TRBD1 identical over 8 bases. The CDR3 is 20 residues long. Trimming at V came to 1 base and at J to 6 bases, leaving 23 bases not matched to a gene. Germline-derived CDR1 and CDR2 are LGHNA and YNFKEQ. CDR3 in amino acids: CASSQVRRQGSGSRGSEQYF. CDR3 bases: TGTGCCAGCAGCCAAGTTAGGAGACAGGGGAGTGGGAGTAGGGGTTCCGAGCAGTACTTC.

The rearrangement joins TRBV28 to TRBJ1-3, with 7 bases fitting TRBD1. Germline V gene lookup returns CDR1 MDHEN and CDR2 SYDVKM. V shed 5 bases and J 7 bases; nucleotides not matched to a gene: 5. The CDR3 length is 13 residues. DNA for the CDR3: TGTGCCAGCAGTCGACAGGGAAGGAACACCATATATTTT. It encodes CASSRQGRNTIYF.

The CDR3, as DNA: TGTGCCAGCAGCTTGAAAGAAAGCAATCAGCCCCAGCATTTT. Protein: CASSLKESNQPQHF. The chain is built from TRBV5-4 and TRBJ1-5; D unclear. The germline V gene has CDR1 SGHNT and CDR2 YYREEE (reference sequence). V lost 1 base, J lost 1 base, and 6 bases lay in between. CDR3 length: 14 amino acids.

This chain connects TRBV25-1 to TRBJ2-7, with 8 positions matching TRBD1. CDR1 is MGHDK, CDR2 SYGVNS, per germline. V shed 5 bases and J 2 bases; nucleotides not matched to a gene: 8. The CDR3 spans 15 residues. Here the CDR3 reads CASSPWTGTTYEQYF. CDR3 DNA: TGTGCCAGCAGTCCCTGGACAGGGACGACCTACGAGCAGTACTTC.

This clone was found a few times. The genes are TRBV5-1 and TRBJ1-5; TRBD1 aligns across 9 bases. V shed 4 bases, J shed 6 bases, and the junction held 8 bases outside the gene matches. The CDR3 consists of 15 residues. Germline V gene sequence: CDR1 SGHRS, CDR2 YFSETQ. CDR3 in DNA: TGCGCCAGCAGCGAGGGGACAGGGCACCGTCAGCCCCAGCATTTT. This gives the protein CASSEGTGHRQPQHF. Combining the CDR3 with reference TRBV5-1 and TRBJ1-5 gives the whole variable domain KAGVTQTPRYLIKTRGQQVTLSCSPISGHRSVSWYQQTPGQGLQFLFEYFSETQRNKGNFPGRFSGRQFSNSRSEMNVSTLELGDSALYLCASSEGTGHRQPQHFGDGTRLSIL.

This clone was counted a single time. CDR3 nucleotide sequence: TGTGCCAGCAGCCCGCTCGTCCTCTCCTACGAGCAGTACTTC. The encoded protein is CASSPLVLSYEQYF. The J gene is TRBJ2-7, the V gene TRBV4-2; D is uncertain. V was shortened by 4 bases and J by 0 bases, with 10 bases between the two germline ends. CDR3 length: 14 amino acids. Germline values: CDR1 LGHNA, CDR2 YNFKEQ.

The chain employs TRBV7-9 and TRBJ2-7; maybe TRBD2 (5 bases). Per germline, CDR1 SEHNR and CDR2 FQNEAQ (reference sequence). Trimming left V 6 bases short and J 2 bases short, with 20 bases between. The CDR3 consists of 16 residues. The CDR3, as DNA: TGTGCCAGCAGTTTATCCGGACTGCGTTTTGCCTACGAGCAGTACTTC. This gives the protein CASSLSGLRFAYEQYF. Filled out from reference TRBV7-9 and TRBJ2-7, the complete variable domain reads DTGVSQNPRHKITKRGQNVTFRCDPISEHNRLYWYRQTLGQGPEFLTYFQNEAQLEKSRLLSDRFSAERPKGSFSTLEIQRTEQGDSAMYLCASSLSGLRFAYEQYFGPGTRLTVT.

This clone has just a few counts. The chain uses TRBV15 and TRBJ1-3, with D possibly TRBD1 on 6 matching bases. Germline CDR1 is LNHNV and CDR2 is YYDKDF (reference sequence). Trimming left V 0 bases short and J 6 bases short, with 12 bases between. This CDR3 is built from 15 residues. The CDR3 is CATSRDRGAANTIYF. CDR3 DNA sequence: TGTGCCACCAGCAGAGATAGGGGGGCGGCAAACACCATATATTTT.

The chain employs TRBV29-1 and TRBJ2-2; D is possibly TRBD2 (6 bases). CDR3 size: 16 residues. V lost 1 base and J 0 bases, leaving 12 bases between the germline ends. Looked up from germline, CDR1 is SQVTM and CDR2 is ANQGSEA. The CDR3, as DNA: TGCAGCGTTGAAGTCTTCGGGACTCCGAACACCGGGGAGCTGTTTTTT. Its translation is CSVEVFGTPNTGELFF.

This clone showed up just a few times. The gene calls are TRBV29-1 and TRBJ2-7; 10 bases are a match to TRBD2. V gave up 4 bases and J gave up 6 bases; unmatched junction bases: 6. The CDR3 loop spans 13 amino acids. CDR1 is SQVTM and CDR2 is ANQGSEA in the germline V gene. CDR3 bases: TGCAGCGTTGGGAGCGGGAGGGGAGGCGAGCAGTACTTC. Translated: CSVGSGRGGEQYF.

This clone came up a few times. V is TRBV4-1 and J is TRBJ2-3, with 14 bases fitting TRBD2. The germline gives CDR1 MGHRA, CDR2 YSYEKL. The CDR3 runs 18 residues. J gave up 4 bases and V 1 base, and 7 bases lay outside the gene matches. CDR3 protein: CASSQAQTSGRESDTQYF. The DNA for the CDR3 is TGCGCCAGCAGCCAAGCCCAGACTAGCGGGAGGGAATCAGATACGCAGTATTTT.

This chain joins TRBV27 and TRBJ1-5; tentatively, D is TRBD1 (5 bases). CDR3 length equals 16 residues. Germline loops: CDR1 MNHEY, CDR2 SMNVEV (reference sequence). The germline V and J ends were trimmed by 5 bases and 9 bases, with 23 bases remaining between them. In DNA form, the CDR3 reads TGTGCCAGCAGTCGTAAGGCTGGGGCGCAGTTAACGCCCCAGCATTTT. Translating gives CASSRKAGAQLTPQHF.

The rearrangement joins TRBV4-2 to TRBJ2-1; 8 bases agree with TRBD2. In germline, CDR1 is LGHNA, CDR2 YNFKEQ. Trimming took 0 bases from V and 1 from J; bases not matched to a gene: 2. The CDR3 loop spans 16 amino acids. The CDR3 bases are TGTGCCAGCAGCCAAGATCTAGCGGGTTCCTACAATGAGCAGTTCTTC. Protein sequence: CASSQDLAGSYNEQFF.